This T cell receptor (beta chain) was observed in a study of blood T cell repertoires in COVID-19. Study summary: Samples taken during acute and convalescent COVID-19 were collected in the United States, Italy and Spain. The cDNA or gDNA used as material had been derived from T cells, B-cell-depleted T cells, or PBMCs.

This clone showed up just a few times. How the authors handled the data: Scientists estimated how many nucleated cells there were by amplifying reference gene primers. Assay used: immunoSEQ multiplex PCR; TCRdb lists only in-frame clones, some missing. That table furnishes V, J and clone size, whereas the DNA furnished D and trimming. The table shows more than 200,000 clones, with around 86% occurring only once. CDR1 SGHDT and CDR2 YYEEEE come from the germline V gene. V shed 4 bases and J shed 6 bases, with 13 bases lying between them. There are 13 residues in the CDR3. Sequenced material: peripheral blood. This clonotype was sampled from a man over 45 with acute or convalescent COVID-19. The chain recombines TRBV5-6 with TRBJ1-2, with D possibly being TRBD1 (6 bases). The CDR3 DNA reads TGTGCCAGCAGCAGCACAGGGTCAGATGGCTACACCTTC. Its translation is CASSSTGSDGYTF.